The T cell receptor (beta chain) described here comes from a study of blood T cell repertoires in COVID-19. The repertoire was sequenced with immunoSEQ multiplex PCR; TCRdb's copy has only in-frame clones and lacks some. The sample has some 47,000 clones, just over 85% seen once. The CDR3 totals 13 residues. Per germline, CDR1 SGDLS and CDR2 YYNGEE. Trimming removed 0 bases from V and 3 bases from J, with 6 bases in between. The source is a woman aged 80 or older with acute or convalescent COVID-19. Source material: peripheral blood. This chain links TRBV9 with TRBJ2-5; D uncertain. The CDR3 here is CASSVGPEETQYF. The CDR3 bases are TGTGCCAGCAGCGTAGGGCCAGAAGAGACCCAGTACTTC.